This TCR beta chain was captured by sequencing in a study of blood T cell repertoires in COVID-19. About the study: In each case, the material was cDNA or gDNA derived from T cells, B-cell-depleted T cells, or PBMCs.

The table came from immunoSEQ multiplex PCR; TCRdb's copy has only in-frame clones and leaves some out. The repertoire consists of about 180,000 clones, with 85% to 90% occurring once and the leading ten covering roughly 18%. The sequence was obtained from a person aged 70 to 85 with COVID-19, enrolled during active disease. Sequencing input: peripheral blood.

The CDR3 region is CASRPGLARNEQFF. CDR3 DNA: TGTGCCAGTAGGCCGGGACTAGCTCGAAATGAGCAGTTCTTC. The chain recombines TRBV19 with TRBJ2-1, with TRBD2 matching 9 bases. CDR3 length: 14 residues. CDR1 LNHDA and CDR2 SQIVND come from the germline V gene (reference sequence). V trimming: 6 bases; J trimming: 7 bases; junction bases outside the gene matches: 7.